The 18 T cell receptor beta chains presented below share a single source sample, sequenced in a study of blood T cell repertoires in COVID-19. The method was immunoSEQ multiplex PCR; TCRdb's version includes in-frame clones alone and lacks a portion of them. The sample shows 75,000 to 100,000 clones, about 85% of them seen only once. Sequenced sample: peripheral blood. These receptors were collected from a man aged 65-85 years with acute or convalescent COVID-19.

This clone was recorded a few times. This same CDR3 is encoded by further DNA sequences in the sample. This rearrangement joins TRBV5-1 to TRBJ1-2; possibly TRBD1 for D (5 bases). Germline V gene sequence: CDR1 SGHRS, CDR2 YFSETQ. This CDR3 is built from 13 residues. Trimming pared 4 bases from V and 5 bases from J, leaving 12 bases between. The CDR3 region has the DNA TGCGCCAGCAGCCTTGACAGAGGATATGGCTACACCTTC. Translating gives CASSLDRGYGYTF.

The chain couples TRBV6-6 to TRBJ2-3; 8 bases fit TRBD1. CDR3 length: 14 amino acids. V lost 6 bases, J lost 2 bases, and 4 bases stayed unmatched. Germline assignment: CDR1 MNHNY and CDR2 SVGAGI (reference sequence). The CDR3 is CASSHRGYTDTQYF. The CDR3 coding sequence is TGTGCCAGCAGCCACAGGGGGTACACAGATACGCAGTATTTT.

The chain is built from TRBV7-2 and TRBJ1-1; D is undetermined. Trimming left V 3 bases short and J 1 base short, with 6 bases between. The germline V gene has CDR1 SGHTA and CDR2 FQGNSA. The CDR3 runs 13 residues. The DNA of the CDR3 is TGTGCCAGCAGCTTCACCAGGAACACTGAAGCTTTCTTT. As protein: CASSFTRNTEAFF.

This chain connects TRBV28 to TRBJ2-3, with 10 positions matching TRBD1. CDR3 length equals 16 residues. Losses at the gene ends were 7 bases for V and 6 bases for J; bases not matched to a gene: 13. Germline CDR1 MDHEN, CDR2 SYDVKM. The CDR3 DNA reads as TGTGCCAGCACCGTCACGGGACAGGGGCTTTCGGATACGCAGTATTTT. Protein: CASTVTGQGLSDTQYF.

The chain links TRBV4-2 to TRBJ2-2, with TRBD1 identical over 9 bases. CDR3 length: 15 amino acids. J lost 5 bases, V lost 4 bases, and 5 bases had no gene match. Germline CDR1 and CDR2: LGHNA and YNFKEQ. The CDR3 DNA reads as TGTGCCAGCAGCCTCGGGACAGGGCTAACCGGGGAGCTGTTTTTT. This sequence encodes CASSLGTGLTGELFF.

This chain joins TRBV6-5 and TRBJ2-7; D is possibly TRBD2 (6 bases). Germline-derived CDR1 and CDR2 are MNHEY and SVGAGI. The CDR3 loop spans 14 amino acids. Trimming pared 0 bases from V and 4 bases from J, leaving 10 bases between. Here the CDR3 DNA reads TGTGCCAGCAGTTACTCTACGGCGGGATACGAGCAGTACTTC. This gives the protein CASSYSTAGYEQYF.

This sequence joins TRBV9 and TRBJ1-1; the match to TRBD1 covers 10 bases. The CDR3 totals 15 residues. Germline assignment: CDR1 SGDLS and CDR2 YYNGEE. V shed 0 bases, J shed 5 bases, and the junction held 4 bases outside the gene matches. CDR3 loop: CASSVDDRGRTEAFF. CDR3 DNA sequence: TGTGCCAGCAGCGTAGACGACAGGGGGCGGACTGAAGCTTTCTTT.

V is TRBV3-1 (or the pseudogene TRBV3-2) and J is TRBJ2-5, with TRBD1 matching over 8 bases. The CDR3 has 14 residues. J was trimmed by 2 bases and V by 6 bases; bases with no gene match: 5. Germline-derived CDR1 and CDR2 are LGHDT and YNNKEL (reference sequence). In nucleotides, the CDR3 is TGTGCCAGCAGACCCGGGACAGGTCAAGAGACCCAGTACTTC. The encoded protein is CASRPGTGQETQYF.

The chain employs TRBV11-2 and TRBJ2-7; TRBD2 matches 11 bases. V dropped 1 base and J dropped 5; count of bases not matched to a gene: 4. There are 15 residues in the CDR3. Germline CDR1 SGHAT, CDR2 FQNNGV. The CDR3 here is CASSLGGTSGHEQYF. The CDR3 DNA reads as TGTGCCAGCAGCTTAGGTGGGACTAGCGGCCACGAGCAGTACTTC.

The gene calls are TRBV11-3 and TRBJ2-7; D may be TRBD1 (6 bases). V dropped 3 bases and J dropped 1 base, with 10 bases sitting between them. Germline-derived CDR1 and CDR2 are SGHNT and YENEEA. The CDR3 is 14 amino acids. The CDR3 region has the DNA TGTGCCAGCAGCTTGGGACATAAATCCTACGAGCAGTACTTC. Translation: CASSLGHKSYEQYF.

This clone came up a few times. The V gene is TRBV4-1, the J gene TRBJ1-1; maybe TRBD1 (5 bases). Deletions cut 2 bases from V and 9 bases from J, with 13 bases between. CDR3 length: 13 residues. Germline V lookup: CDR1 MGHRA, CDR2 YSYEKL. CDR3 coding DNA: TGCGCCAGCAGCCAACCTCAGGGAAGGAAAGCTTTCTTT. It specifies CASSQPQGRKAFF.

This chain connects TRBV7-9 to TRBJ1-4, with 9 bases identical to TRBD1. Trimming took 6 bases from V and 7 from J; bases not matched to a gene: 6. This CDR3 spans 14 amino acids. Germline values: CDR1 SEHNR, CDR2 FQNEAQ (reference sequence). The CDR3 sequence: CASRSGTGTEKLFF. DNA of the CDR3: TGTGCCAGCAGATCCGGGACAGGGACTGAAAAACTGTTTTTT.

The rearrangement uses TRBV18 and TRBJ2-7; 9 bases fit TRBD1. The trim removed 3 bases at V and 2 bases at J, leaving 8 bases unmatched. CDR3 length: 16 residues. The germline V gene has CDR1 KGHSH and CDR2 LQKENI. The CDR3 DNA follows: TGTGCCAGCTCACCTTTCGGGACAGGGAGCACCTACGAGCAGTACTTC. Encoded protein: CASSPFGTGSTYEQYF.

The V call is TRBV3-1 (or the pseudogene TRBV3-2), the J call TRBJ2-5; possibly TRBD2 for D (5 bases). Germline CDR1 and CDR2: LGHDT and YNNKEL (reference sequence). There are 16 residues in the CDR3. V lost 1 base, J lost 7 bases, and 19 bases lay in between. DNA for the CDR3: TGTGCCAGCAGCCAAGCAGTGGGGATGGAGGTCGGGACCCAGTACTTC. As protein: CASSQAVGMEVGTQYF.

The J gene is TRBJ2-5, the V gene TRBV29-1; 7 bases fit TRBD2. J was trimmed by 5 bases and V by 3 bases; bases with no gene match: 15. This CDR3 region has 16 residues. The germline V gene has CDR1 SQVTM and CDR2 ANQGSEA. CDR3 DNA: TGCAGCGTTGATGGGGAGGGAATGGCCAATAGTGAGACCCAGTACTTC. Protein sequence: CSVDGEGMANSETQYF.

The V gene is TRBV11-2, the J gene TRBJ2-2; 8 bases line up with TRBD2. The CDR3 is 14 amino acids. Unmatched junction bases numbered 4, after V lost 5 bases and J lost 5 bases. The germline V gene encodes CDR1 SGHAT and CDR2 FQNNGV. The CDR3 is CASSPGGWTGELFF. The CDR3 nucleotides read TGTGCCAGCAGCCCGGGGGGGTGGACCGGGGAGCTGTTTTTT.

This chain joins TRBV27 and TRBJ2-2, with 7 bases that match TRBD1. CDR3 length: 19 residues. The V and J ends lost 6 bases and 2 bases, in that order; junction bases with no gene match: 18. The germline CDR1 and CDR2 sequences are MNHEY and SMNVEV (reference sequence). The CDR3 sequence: CASSPTGQLVSTNTGELFF. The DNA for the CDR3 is TGTGCCAGCAGCCCGACAGGGCAGTTAGTTAGTACTAACACCGGGGAGCTGTTTTTT.

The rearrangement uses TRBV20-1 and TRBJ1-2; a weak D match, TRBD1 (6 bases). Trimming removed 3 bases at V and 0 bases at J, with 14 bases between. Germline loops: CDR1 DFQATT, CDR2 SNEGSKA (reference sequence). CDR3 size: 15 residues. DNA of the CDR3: TGCAGTGCTAGTCCAGGGGATAGGGCTAACTATGGCTACACCTTC. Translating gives CSASPGDRANYGYTF.